A single sample gave rise to the 15 T cell receptor beta chains below, sequenced in a study of cytomegalovirus exposure and HLA in healthy donors. The PCR was carried out with 60 Vbeta primers and 13 Jbeta primers. Profiled with immunoSEQ multiplex PCR; TCRdb holds only in-frame clones, not every one. The top ten hold approximately 4.8% of the sample, which has 95,000 to 150,000 clones, approximately 70% seen once. The sequenced material came from PBMCs. The receptors come from a man in his sixties in good health and CMV-seropositive.

V gene TRBV19 combines with J gene TRBJ2-3; D uncertain. The V gene lost 1 base and the J gene lost 0 bases, with 11 bases spanning the gap. The germline V gene encodes CDR1 LNHDA and CDR2 SQIVND (reference sequence). This CDR3 has 16 residues. DNA for the CDR3: TGTGCCAGTAGTATAGGGCGGAGCCCTAGCACAGATACGCAGTATTTT. Amino acid sequence: CASSIGRSPSTDTQYF.

A few counts support this clone. The rearrangement uses TRBV11-1 and TRBJ2-1, with 8 bases aligning to TRBD1. This CDR3 contains 13 residues. V gave up 6 bases and J gave up 6 bases; unmatched junction bases: 4. Germline V gives CDR1 SGHAT, CDR2 FQDESV (reference sequence). The CDR3 DNA is TGTGCCAGCAGATGGACAGGGACCAATGAGCAGTTCTTC. Translation: CASRWTGTNEQFF.

The J gene is TRBJ1-3, the V gene TRBV5-1; the match to TRBD1 covers 10 bases. CDR1 is SGHRS and CDR2 is YFSETQ in the germline V gene. The length of the CDR3 is 16 residues. J gave up 0 bases and V 3 bases, and 3 bases lay outside the gene matches. Here the CDR3 DNA reads TGCGCCAGCAGCTCGACAGGGGGCATCTCTGGAAACACCATATATTTT. This encodes CASSSTGGISGNTIYF.

Written as DNA, the CDR3 is TGTGCCAGCAGCCTGCGGGACAGGCTCAACTATGGCTACACCTTC. It translates to CASSLRDRLNYGYTF. The chain is built from TRBV7-9 and TRBJ1-2, with 8 bases aligning to TRBD1. Losses at the gene ends were 5 bases for V and 2 bases for J; bases not matched to a gene: 7. The CDR3 covers 15 residues. The V gene's germline CDR1 is SEHNR and CDR2 FQNEAQ (reference sequence). Looking up the rest from reference TRBV7-9 and TRBJ1-2 gives the full variable domain: DTGVSQNPRHKITKRGQNVTFRCDPISEHNRLYWYRQTLGQGPEFLTYFQNEAQLEKSRLLSDRFSAERPKGSFSTLEIQRTEQGDSAMYLCASSLRDRLNYGYTFGSGTRLTVV.

The chain carries TRBV7-3 and TRBJ2-1, with 8 bases aligning to TRBD2. In germline, CDR1 is SGHTA, CDR2 FQGTGA. Unmatched junction bases numbered 4, after V lost 5 bases and J lost 1 base. This CDR3 is built from 15 residues. The CDR3 region has the DNA TGTGCCAGCAGCCCCCCGGGGGGGTCCTACAATGAGCAGTTCTTC. It specifies CASSPPGGSYNEQFF.

The rearrangement uses TRBV11-2 and TRBJ1-1; D is unresolved. CDR1 is SGHAT, CDR2 FQNNGV, per germline. V was trimmed by 0 bases and J by 0 bases, leaving 14 bases between them. The CDR3 spans 17 residues. The CDR3 DNA reads as TGTGCCAGCAGCTTAGAGAAATACGTGGAGCTGAACACTGAAGCTTTCTTT. Its protein product is CASSLEKYVELNTEAFF.

The chain employs TRBV27 and TRBJ1-6; 7 nucleotides line up with TRBD1. V lost 6 bases to trimming and J lost 9 bases; unmatched junction nucleotides: 8. Germline V gives CDR1 MNHEY, CDR2 SMNVEV (reference sequence). The CDR3 is made up of 14 amino acids. CDR3 nucleotide sequence: TGTGCCAGCAGGAGGGGGCAGGGGGGTTCACCCCTCCACTTT. As protein: CASRRGQGGSPLHF.

The rearrangement uses TRBV7-9 and TRBJ2-5; a possible D gene is TRBD2 (5 bases). There are 17 residues in the CDR3. V lost 4 bases and J 5 bases, leaving 23 bases between the germline ends. Germline CDR1 SEHNR, CDR2 FQNEAQ (reference sequence). The chain's CDR3 is CASSSSGWSGSGETQYF. The CDR3 bases are TGTGCCAGCAGCTCCAGCGGTTGGTCTGGAAGTGGGGAGACCCAGTACTTC.

This clone showed up just a few times. For the CDR3, the DNA is TGTGCCAGCAGTCGAAGGACAGATCAGCCCCAGCATTTT. This codes for CASSRRTDQPQHF. The chain links TRBV2 to TRBJ1-5, with D possibly TRBD1 on 6 matching bases. CDR1 is SNHLY, CDR2 FYNNEI, per germline. The CDR3 runs 13 residues. Trimming removed 5 bases from V and 5 bases from J, with 10 bases in between. The variable domain in full, completed from reference TRBV2 and TRBJ1-5, reads EPEVTQTPSHQVTQMGQEVILRCVPISNHLYFYWYRQILGQKVEFLVSFYNNEISEKSEIFDDQFSVERPDGSNFTLKIRSTKLEDSAMYFCASSRRTDQPQHFGDGTRLSIL.

This chain links TRBV7-9 with TRBJ2-1, with D possibly being TRBD1 (6 bases). Trimming shortened V by 5 bases and J by 3 bases, and 17 bases separated the two germline ends. The CDR3 length is 16 residues. Per the germline V gene, CDR1 is SEHNR and CDR2 is FQNEAQ (reference sequence). For the CDR3, the DNA is TGTGCCAGCAGCCCGAGGTCAGGGGTGTACTACAATGAGCAGTTCTTC. It yields the protein CASSPRSGVYYNEQFF.

This clone was counted only a few times. J is TRBJ2-1 and V is TRBV6-6; possibly TRBD2 for D (7 bases). Trimming took off 0 bases at V and 2 bases at J, with 11 bases between the two ends. Per the germline V gene, CDR1 is MNHNY and CDR2 is SVGAGI (reference sequence). This CDR3 region has 16 residues. This CDR3 is CASSYSRGATYNEQFF. In DNA, the CDR3 is TGTGCCAGCAGTTACTCACGGGGGGCTACCTACAATGAGCAGTTCTTC.

This rearrangement joins TRBV11-2 to TRBJ1-1; D is perhaps TRBD1 (5 bases). In germline, CDR1 is SGHAT, CDR2 FQNNGV. Trimming took 5 bases from V and 1 from J, leaving 17 bases between them. The CDR3 spans 16 residues. This CDR3 reads CASSPPGRGRNTEAFF. The DNA of the CDR3 is TGTGCCAGCAGCCCCCCCGGGAGGGGCAGGAACACTGAAGCTTTCTTT.

The chain is built from TRBV5-4 and TRBJ2-1; 9 nucleotides line up with TRBD1. Germline lookup yields CDR1 SGHNT and CDR2 YYREEE (reference sequence). V trimming: 9 bases; J trimming: 6 bases; junction bases outside the gene matches: 19. The CDR3 length is 17 residues. The CDR3 DNA follows: TGTGCCATCCGGGGACAGGGATTACCATCCTGGACCAATGAGCAGTTCTTC. Translation: CAIRGQGLPSWTNEQFF.

This rearrangement joins TRBV11-2 to TRBJ1-6; 7 bases map to TRBD1. V gave up 1 base and J gave up 7 bases; unmatched junction bases: 1. CDR1 is SGHAT and CDR2 is FQNNGV in the germline V gene. The length of the CDR3 is 14 residues. Written as DNA, the CDR3 is TGTGCCAGCAGCTTAGCGGGACAGAATTCACCCCTCCACTTT. It yields the protein CASSLAGQNSPLHF.

The chain carries TRBV18 and TRBJ1-6; D unclear. V lost 5 bases to trimming and J lost 7 bases, with 9 bases between them. Germline CDR1 KGHSH, CDR2 LQKENI. The CDR3 is made up of 13 amino acids. CDR3 residues: CASSTVENSPLHF. The CDR3 bases are TGTGCCAGCTCAACCGTGGAGAATTCACCCCTCCACTTT.